Shown below are 11 T cell receptor beta chains from a single sample sequenced in a study of T cells in Graves' hyperthyroidism and ophthalmopathy. Amplified TCR beta CDR3 regions came from RNA transcripts. A first-round RT-PCR of the TCR CDR3 used the HTBI primer set. TCRdb re-derived calls from the multiplex PCR reads in MiXCR, one entry per CDR3 protein. The sample records fewer than 350,000 distinct CDR3 sequences, 15% to 20% being singletons. Sample: blood. The receptor source for this set is a woman in her thirties or forties with Graves' ophthalmopathy.

This chain connects TRBV19 to TRBJ2-5; no reliable D call. The germline CDR1 and CDR2 sequences are LNHDA and SQIVND (reference sequence). The CDR3 totals 12 residues. V was trimmed by 4 bases and J by 2 bases, leaving 5 bases between them. Written as DNA, the CDR3 is TGTGCCAGTAGTAAACCACAAGAGACCCAGTACTTC. It translates to CASSKPQETQYF.

Comment on this clonotype: A much larger clone differs by one base, so this may be a read error. V usage is TRBV11-2 and J usage is TRBJ2-2, with D perhaps matching TRBD1 or TRBD2 (5 bases each). The germline CDR1 and CDR2 sequences are SGHAT and FQNNGV. The CDR3 loop spans 16 amino acids. V shed 6 bases and J shed 1 base, with 15 bases lying between them. CDR3 loop: CASRGELGMNTGELFF. The DNA for the CDR3 is TGTGCCAGCAGGGGGGAGCTCGGCATGAACACCGGGGAGCTGTTTTTT. The whole variable domain, remainder taken from reference TRBV11-2 and TRBJ2-2, is EAGVAQSPRYKIIEKRQSVAFWCNPISGHATLYWYQQILGQGPKLLIQFQNNGVVDDSQLPKDRFSAERLKGVDSTLKIQPAKLEDSAVYLCASRGELGMNTGELFFGEGSRLTVL.

In this sample, this clonotype turned up many times. This may be a read error, as it is one base from a much larger clone. The J gene is TRBJ2-7, the V gene TRBV7-9, with D hard to call. From germline, CDR1 is SEHNR and CDR2 FQNEAQ (reference sequence). With 5 bases removed from V and 6 bases from J, the gap between germline ends came to 11 bases. CDR3 length equals 12 residues. The CDR3 loop reads CASSLAPLEQYF. Written as DNA, the CDR3 is TGTGCCAGCAGCCTCGCTCCACTCGAGCAGTACTTC.

The rearrangement uses TRBV5-1 and TRBJ2-7, with 10 bases aligning to TRBD1. Trimming at V came to 4 bases and at J to 7 bases, leaving 8 bases not matched to a gene. The V gene's germline CDR1 is SGHRS and CDR2 YFSETQ. The CDR3 loop spans 14 amino acids. The CDR3 DNA follows: TGCGCCAGCAGCCCGGGACAGGGGATTGATGAGCAGTACTTC. It encodes CASSPGQGIDEQYF.

The rearrangement links TRBV20-1 to TRBJ2-5; TRBD1 matches 7 bases. J lost 6 bases, V lost 3 bases, and 7 bases had no gene match. Germline lookup yields CDR1 DFQATT and CDR2 SNEGSKA (reference sequence). This CDR3 comprises 13 residues. In nucleotides, the CDR3 is TGCAGTGCTAGCCCTACAGGGGAAAAGACCCAGTACTTC. Translating it yields CSASPTGEKTQYF.

The table lists this clonotype with many counts. V usage is TRBV24-1 and J usage is TRBJ2-5; 7 bases are a match to TRBD1. This CDR3 is built from 17 residues. V gave up 3 bases and J gave up 5 bases; unmatched junction bases: 14. CDR1 and CDR2 (germline): KGHDR, SFDVKD. This chain's CDR3 is CATSDGPRAGGRETQYF. The CDR3 DNA is TGTGCCACCAGTGATGGTCCCCGGGCAGGGGGACGGGAGACCCAGTACTTC.

This clonotype was detected many times. V is TRBV5-1 and J is TRBJ2-7, with D unclear. The CDR3 has 13 amino acids. Per germline, CDR1 SGHRS and CDR2 YFSETQ. Trimming shortened V by 4 bases and J by 9 bases, and 17 bases separated the two germline ends. The CDR3 protein is CASSDRSVGLQYF. CDR3 in DNA: TGCGCCAGCAGCGACCGGTCAGTTGGCTTGCAGTACTTC.

In this sample, this clonotype turned up many times. The chain is built from TRBV14 and TRBJ2-6; the match to TRBD1 covers 10 bases. The CDR3 runs to 19 residues. From germline, CDR1 is SGHDN and CDR2 FVKESK. Trimming took 4 bases from V and 0 from J; bases not matched to a gene: 9. The CDR3 here is CASSPQPGQGFSGANVLTF. CDR3 nucleotides: TGTGCCAGCAGCCCTCAACCGGGACAGGGGTTCTCTGGGGCCAACGTCCTGACTTTC.

There are many counts of this clonotype. The chain has TRBV19 and TRBJ2-7, with D uncertain. The V gene's germline CDR1 is LNHDA and CDR2 SQIVND (reference sequence). This CDR3 is 18 amino acids long. V lost 3 bases and J lost 0, with 21 bases in between. The CDR3 region has the DNA TGTGCCAGTAGTATCTGGATAGCAAGCAGCCGCGGCTCCTACGAGCAGTACTTC. This codes for CASSIWIASSRGSYEQYF.

The table lists this clonotype with a few counts. This chain connects TRBV6-1 to TRBJ1-1, with 8 positions matching TRBD1. Germline V gene sequence: CDR1 MNHNS, CDR2 SASEGT. Losses at the gene ends were 10 bases for V and 4 bases for J; bases not matched to a gene: 2. There are 11 residues in the CDR3. The CDR3 loop is CATGQGTEAFF. The CDR3, as DNA: TGTGCCACAGGACAGGGCACTGAAGCTTTCTTT.

This clonotype was detected many times. The chain has TRBV18 and TRBJ1-3, with D unclear. Between the trimmed V and J ends, which lost 2 bases and 0 bases, there was a span of 5 bases. Germline V lookup: CDR1 KGHSH, CDR2 LQKENI. The CDR3 totals 14 residues. CDR3 residues: CASSPRDSGNTIYF. In DNA, the CDR3 is TGTGCCAGCTCACCAAGGGACTCTGGAAACACCATATATTTT.